One sample yielded the 6 T cell receptor beta chains listed below, sequenced in a study of lymphopenia after photon versus proton radiotherapy. The table came from immunoSEQ multiplex PCR; TCRdb's copy has only in-frame clones and leaves some out. The profile covers 89,000 or so clones, with about 83% appearing a single time and approximately 1.3% taken by the ten largest. This sample comprised peripheral blood, obtained from a patient treated with proton-based radiotherapy. These receptors were collected from a man aged 55 to 70 with pancreatic cancer.

This chain links TRBV6-5 with TRBJ2-7; TRBD1 matches 7 bases. The V and J ends lost 6 bases and 0 bases, in that order; junction bases with no gene match: 8. This CDR3 comprises 15 residues. The germline CDR1 and CDR2 sequences are MNHEY and SVGAGI. The CDR3 nucleotides read TGTGCCAGCAGAACCGGGACAGCGAGCTCCTACGAGCAGTACTTC. Its translation is CASRTGTASSYEQYF.

This sequence joins TRBV14 and TRBJ2-1, with 16 bases fitting TRBD2. The V gene's germline CDR1 is SGHDN and CDR2 FVKESK. The CDR3 runs 22 residues. Germline trimming cut 0 bases from V and 4 bases from J; bases unmatched to any gene: 15. For the CDR3, the DNA is TGTGCCAGCAGCCAAGACTTCTCCGGGACTAGCGGGAGGGAGGGTTCATACAATGAGCAGTTCTTC. Protein product: CASSQDFSGTSGREGSYNEQFF.

This rearrangement joins TRBV7-9 to TRBJ2-5; 8 bases map to TRBD2. The germline CDR1 and CDR2 sequences are SEHNR and FQNEAQ (reference sequence). V lost 4 bases, J lost 5 bases, and 9 bases stayed unmatched. This CDR3 spans 15 amino acids. The CDR3 sequence is CASSSRGGQRETQYF. The CDR3 DNA reads TGTGCCAGCAGCTCCCGGGGGGGGCAACGGGAGACCCAGTACTTC.

This clone appeared a few times. CDR3 nucleotides: TGTGCCAGCAGTTCAACTATCCGGAGGGGCTACGAGCAGTACTTC. Encoded protein: CASSSTIRRGYEQYF. The genes are TRBV28 and TRBJ2-7; TRBD2 might be the D (6 bases). V was cut by 4 bases and J by 3 bases, with 16 bases left in between. Per germline, CDR1 MDHEN and CDR2 SYDVKM. This CDR3 comprises 15 residues. Together with reference TRBV28 and TRBJ2-7, the CDR3 gives the full variable domain: DVKVTQSSRYLVKRTGEKVFLECVQDMDHENMFWYRQDPGLGLRLIYFSYDVKMKEKGDIPEGYSVSREKKERFSLILESASTNQTSMYLCASSSTIRRGYEQYFGPGTRLTVT.

The chain uses TRBV4-2 and TRBJ2-7, with 7 nucleotides matching TRBD2. V lost 1 base and J lost 7; bases outside the gene matches: 13. The germline CDR1 and CDR2 sequences are LGHNA and YNFKEQ. CDR3 size: 16 residues. The CDR3 here is CASSQVLASGSSEQYF. The DNA for the CDR3 is TGTGCCAGCAGCCAAGTTCTCGCTAGCGGCTCGTCGGAGCAGTACTTC.

This clone showed up just a few times. This chain links TRBV27 with TRBJ2-3; weak D call: TRBD1 (6 bases). Trimming removed 9 bases from V and 1 base from J, with 20 bases in between. Looked up from germline, CDR1 is MNHEY and CDR2 is SMNVEV (reference sequence). The CDR3 covers 16 residues. In nucleotides, the CDR3 is TGTGCCAGGTTTGAACAGGGCCGGGTACGCACAGATACGCAGTATTTT. This sequence encodes CARFEQGRVRTDTQYF.